The 23 T cell receptor beta chains below all came from one sample that was sequenced in a study of blood T cell repertoires in COVID-19. The method was immunoSEQ multiplex PCR; TCRdb's version includes in-frame clones alone and lacks a portion of them. The repertoire holds some 150,000 clones, with approximately 80% as singletons. The specimen sequenced was peripheral blood. These TCRs come from a man aged 60 to 75 with active or convalescent COVID-19.

The V gene is TRBV2, the J gene TRBJ1-4; D perhaps matches TRBD1 (6 bases). V was clipped by 1 base and J by 7 bases, with 13 bases between them. CDR1 and CDR2 from the germline V gene are SNHLY and FYNNEI. This CDR3 contains 15 residues. The CDR3 region has the DNA TGTGCCAGCAGTGAAGGTACAGGGAAAACTGAAAAACTGTTTTTT. It specifies CASSEGTGKTEKLFF. Using reference TRBV2 and TRBJ1-4 for the parts outside the CDR3, the full variable domain is EPEVTQTPSHQVTQMGQEVILRCVPISNHLYFYWYRQILGQKVEFLVSFYNNEISEKSEIFDDQFSVERPDGSNFTLKIRSTKLEDSAMYFCASSEGTGKTEKLFFGSGTQLSVL.

The chain recombines TRBV28 with TRBJ2-3; D remains ambiguous. Germline V gene lookup returns CDR1 MDHEN and CDR2 SYDVKM. The CDR3 runs to 13 residues. The germline V and J ends were trimmed by 2 bases and 2 bases, with 5 bases remaining between them. CDR3: CASSLPSTDTQYF. CDR3 DNA sequence: TGTGCCAGCAGTTTACCCTCCACAGATACGCAGTATTTT.

The chain uses TRBV18 and TRBJ1-5, with 10 bases identical to TRBD1. Trimming took 4 bases from V and 5 from J; bases not matched to a gene: 8. In germline, CDR1 is KGHSH, CDR2 LQKENI. The CDR3 is made up of 16 amino acids. In DNA, the CDR3 is TGTGCCAGCTCACACCGGGACAGGGGCCCTCATCAGCCCCAGCATTTT. Its protein product is CASSHRDRGPHQPQHF. Variable domain in full (rest from reference TRBV18 and TRBJ1-5): NAGVMQNPRHLVRRRGQEARLRCSPMKGHSHVYWYRQLPEEGLKFMVYLQKENIIDESGMPKERFSAEFPKEGPSILRIQQVVRGDSAAYFCASSHRDRGPHQPQHFGDGTRLSIL.

The V call is TRBV5-4, the J call TRBJ1-3, with no clear D. Looked up from germline, CDR1 is SGHNT and CDR2 is YYREEE (reference sequence). The CDR3 covers 16 residues. Trimming shortened V by 2 bases and J by 0 bases, and 12 bases separated the two germline ends. CDR3 DNA: TGTGCCAGCAGCTTTGGCGGGATAAACTCTGGAAACACCATATATTTT. This translates into CASSFGGINSGNTIYF.

This chain connects TRBV19 to TRBJ1-1; a weak D match, TRBD1 (6 bases). The CDR3 is 13 amino acids. Germline CDR1 LNHDA, CDR2 SQIVND (reference sequence). Trimming took off 10 bases at V and 1 base at J, with 13 bases between the two ends. CDR3 nucleotides: TGTGCCATGTCAGGCAGGGGGAACACTGAAGCTTTCTTT. As protein: CAMSGRGNTEAFF.

The chain combines TRBV5-8 with TRBJ2-1; no definite D call. Trimming took 5 bases from V and 2 from J, leaving 2 bases between them. Germline loops: CDR1 SGHTS, CDR2 YDEGEE. The CDR3 extends over 11 amino acids. This chain's CDR3 is CASSTYNEQFF. The CDR3 DNA reads as TGTGCCAGCAGTACCTACAATGAGCAGTTCTTC.

This chain uses TRBV2 with TRBJ1-4; TRBD1 aligns across 9 bases. This CDR3 is built from 13 residues. Germline CDR1 and CDR2: SNHLY and FYNNEI. V gave up 11 bases and J gave up 6 bases; unmatched junction bases: 7. The CDR3 loop reads CACETGGDEKLFF. As DNA, the CDR3 is TGTGCCTGCGAGACAGGGGGGGATGAAAAACTGTTTTTT.

This clone was observed a single time. V gene TRBV14 combines with J gene TRBJ2-5, with D tentatively TRBD1 (6 bases). This CDR3 region has 13 residues. Per germline, CDR1 SGHDN and CDR2 FVKESK. Trimming stripped 4 bases from V and 4 bases from J, with 10 bases between. CDR3 residues: CASSRGGPETQYF. For the CDR3, the DNA is TGTGCCAGCAGCCGTGGGGGCCCAGAGACCCAGTACTTC.

V gene TRBV25-1 combines with J gene TRBJ1-1; TRBD1 matches at 7 bases. From germline, CDR1 is MGHDK and CDR2 SYGVNS. This CDR3 region has 16 residues. The J segment lost 3 bases and the V segment lost 3 bases, leaving 10 bases of the junction unmatched. CDR3 nucleotide sequence: TGTGCCAGCAGTGACCGGGCGAGGGGGCTGTACACTGAAGCTTTCTTT. Protein sequence: CASSDRARGLYTEAFF.

This clone has a single count. The chain links TRBV12-3 or TRBV12-4 to TRBJ2-1; the D is unclear. Trimming left V 6 bases short and J 3 bases short, with 9 bases between. The CDR3 loop spans 13 amino acids. The CDR3 DNA is TGTGCCAGCAGCGCTAGAAACTACAATGAGCAGTTCTTC. This translates into CASSARNYNEQFF.

This clone was counted once. The chain has TRBV5-6 and TRBJ1-6; the match to TRBD1 covers 9 bases. This CDR3 has 14 amino acids. Germline CDR1 is SGHDT and CDR2 is YYEEEE. The V and J ends lost 4 bases and 7 bases, in that order; junction bases with no gene match: 3. The DNA of the CDR3 is TGTGCCAGCAGCCCCGGGACAGGGAATTCACCCCTCCACTTT. Translated: CASSPGTGNSPLHF.

This chain joins TRBV27 and TRBJ2-5, with 9 bases aligning to TRBD1. Germline CDR1 is MNHEY and CDR2 is SMNVEV (reference sequence). The V gene end was trimmed by 2 bases and the J gene end by 2 bases; junction bases not matched to a gene: 6. CDR3 length: 16 amino acids. The CDR3 spells CASSLLGQGLQETQYF. The CDR3, as DNA: TGTGCCAGCAGTTTACTAGGACAGGGGTTACAAGAGACCCAGTACTTC.

The chain has TRBV2 and TRBJ1-3, with D maybe TRBD1 (5 bases). With 1 base removed from V and 2 bases from J, the gap between germline ends came to 9 bases. The CDR3 spans 15 residues. CDR1 is SNHLY, CDR2 FYNNEI, per germline. The CDR3 loop is CASSEVGQTGNTIYF. As DNA, the CDR3 is TGTGCCAGCAGTGAAGTGGGGCAAACTGGAAACACCATATATTTT.

The chain uses TRBV7-9 and TRBJ1-3; maybe TRBD1 (5 bases). The CDR3 runs to 13 residues. V lost 6 bases and J lost 1, with 7 bases in between. Germline CDR1 SEHNR, CDR2 FQNEAQ (reference sequence). CDR3 bases: TGTGCCAGCAGTTGGACATCTGGAAACACCATATATTTT. It is translated as CASSWTSGNTIYF. The full variable domain, rest sourced from reference TRBV7-9 and TRBJ1-3, is DTGVSQNPRHKITKRGQNVTFRCDPISEHNRLYWYRQTLGQGPEFLTYFQNEAQLEKSRLLSDRFSAERPKGSFSTLEIQRTEQGDSAMYLCASSWTSGNTIYFGEGSWLTVV.

The V gene is TRBV9, the J gene TRBJ2-1; TRBD2 matches 7 bases. The CDR3 sequence is 17 residues long. With 0 bases clipped from V and 0 bases from J, the junction kept 6 bases outside the gene matches. Germline V gene sequence: CDR1 SGDLS, CDR2 YYNGEE. For the CDR3, the DNA is TGTGCCAGCAGCGTAGATGACGGGAGGAGCTCCTACAATGAGCAGTTCTTC. It encodes CASSVDDGRSSYNEQFF.

V and J are TRBV18 and TRBJ1-2; tentatively, D is TRBD1 (6 bases). Looked up from germline, CDR1 is KGHSH and CDR2 is LQKENI. Trimming took off 4 bases at V and 0 bases at J, with 9 bases between the two ends. The CDR3 contains 14 residues. The CDR3 sequence is CASSQDSSNYGYTF. Here the CDR3 DNA reads TGTGCCAGCTCACAGGACAGCTCTAACTATGGCTACACCTTC.

This rearrangement joins TRBV7-9 to TRBJ2-7, with 9 bases matching TRBD2. Germline values: CDR1 SEHNR, CDR2 FQNEAQ (reference sequence). The CDR3 loop spans 14 amino acids. V dropped 1 base and J dropped 4; count of bases not matched to a gene: 2. The CDR3 is CASSLGAGGYEQYF. For the CDR3, the DNA is TGTGCCAGCAGCTTAGGAGCGGGAGGTTACGAGCAGTACTTC.

DNA of the CDR3: TGTGCCAGCAGCAAACTTGAATTTTGTCGCCCGGGCGGGGAGACCCAGTACTTC. This sequence encodes CASSKLEFCRPGGETQYF. The J gene is TRBJ2-5, the V gene TRBV21-1; no DNA check was done on the table's D call, TRBD2. TRBV21-1 is a recognized pseudogene. This CDR3 contains 18 residues.

In regard to this clone: This sample also contains other DNA sequences that code for the same CDR3. The rearrangement uses TRBV27 and TRBJ1-4; 9 bases are a match to TRBD1. The CDR3 is 15 amino acids. The V and J ends lost 6 bases and 2 bases, in that order; junction bases with no gene match: 4. Germline-derived CDR1 and CDR2 are MNHEY and SMNVEV (reference sequence). For the CDR3, the DNA is TGTGCCAGCAGGCTACAGGGGGCTACTAATGAAAAACTGTTTTTT. Amino acid sequence: CASRLQGATNEKLFF. Combining the CDR3 with reference TRBV27 and TRBJ1-4 gives the whole variable domain EAQVTQNPRYLITVTGKKLTVTCSQNMNHEYMSWYRQDPGLGLRQIYYSMNVEVTDKGDVPEGYKVSRKEKRNFPLILESPSPNQTSLYFCASRLQGATNEKLFFGSGTQLSVL.

V is TRBV18 and J is TRBJ2-5; D is perhaps TRBD1 (6 bases). This CDR3 has 16 residues. Trimming took 2 bases from V and 2 from J, leaving 15 bases between them. The germline CDR1 and CDR2 sequences are KGHSH and LQKENI. The CDR3 coding sequence is TGTGCCAGCTCACCAAACGGACAGAGATTTCAAGAGACCCAGTACTTC. Translation gives CASSPNGQRFQETQYF.

This chain joins TRBV28 and TRBJ2-7, with 9 nucleotides matching TRBD2. The CDR3 covers 14 residues. The junction had 2 bases not matched to a gene; V was cut back by 3 bases and J by 2 bases. In germline, CDR1 is MDHEN, CDR2 SYDVKM. The CDR3 loop reads CASSFPSGTYEQYF. As DNA, the CDR3 is TGTGCCAGCAGTTTTCCTAGCGGGACCTACGAGCAGTACTTC.

For the CDR3, the DNA is TGTGCCATCAGCATACGGGACAGGGGTGTTGGCACTGAAGCTTTCTTT. Protein: CAISIRDRGVGTEAFF. The chain combines TRBV10-3 with TRBJ1-1; 10 bases match TRBD1. V was clipped by 6 bases and J by 4 bases; unmatched bases: 11. CDR1 and CDR2 from the germline V gene are ENHRY and SYGVKD. The CDR3 runs 16 residues.

V is TRBV4-3 and J is TRBJ2-6; 9 bases agree with TRBD1. Per the germline V gene, CDR1 is LGHNA and CDR2 is YSLEER. This CDR3 region has 17 residues. Losses at the gene ends were 4 bases for V and 1 base for J; bases not matched to a gene: 5. The CDR3 loop reads CASSPRDRDSGANVLTF. DNA of the CDR3: TGCGCCAGCAGCCCTAGGGACAGGGATTCTGGGGCCAACGTCCTGACTTTC.